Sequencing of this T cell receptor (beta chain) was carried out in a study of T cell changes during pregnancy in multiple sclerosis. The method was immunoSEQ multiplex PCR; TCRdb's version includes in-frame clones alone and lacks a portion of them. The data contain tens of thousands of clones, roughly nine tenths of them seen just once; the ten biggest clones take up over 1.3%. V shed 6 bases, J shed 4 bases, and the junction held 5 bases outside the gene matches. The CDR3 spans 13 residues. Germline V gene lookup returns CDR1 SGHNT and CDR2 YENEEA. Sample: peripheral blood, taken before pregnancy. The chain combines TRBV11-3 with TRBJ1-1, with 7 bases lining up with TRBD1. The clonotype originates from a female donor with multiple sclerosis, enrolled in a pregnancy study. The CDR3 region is CASSRRTGTEAFF. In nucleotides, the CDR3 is TGTGCCAGCAGTCGGAGGACAGGCACTGAAGCTTTCTTT. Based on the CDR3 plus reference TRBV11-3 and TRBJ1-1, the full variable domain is EAGVVQSPRYKIIEKKQPVAFWCNPISGHNTLYWYLQNLGQGPELLIRYENEEAVDDSQLPKDRFSAERLKGVDSTLKIQPAELGDSAVYLCASSRRTGTEAFFGQGTRLTVV.